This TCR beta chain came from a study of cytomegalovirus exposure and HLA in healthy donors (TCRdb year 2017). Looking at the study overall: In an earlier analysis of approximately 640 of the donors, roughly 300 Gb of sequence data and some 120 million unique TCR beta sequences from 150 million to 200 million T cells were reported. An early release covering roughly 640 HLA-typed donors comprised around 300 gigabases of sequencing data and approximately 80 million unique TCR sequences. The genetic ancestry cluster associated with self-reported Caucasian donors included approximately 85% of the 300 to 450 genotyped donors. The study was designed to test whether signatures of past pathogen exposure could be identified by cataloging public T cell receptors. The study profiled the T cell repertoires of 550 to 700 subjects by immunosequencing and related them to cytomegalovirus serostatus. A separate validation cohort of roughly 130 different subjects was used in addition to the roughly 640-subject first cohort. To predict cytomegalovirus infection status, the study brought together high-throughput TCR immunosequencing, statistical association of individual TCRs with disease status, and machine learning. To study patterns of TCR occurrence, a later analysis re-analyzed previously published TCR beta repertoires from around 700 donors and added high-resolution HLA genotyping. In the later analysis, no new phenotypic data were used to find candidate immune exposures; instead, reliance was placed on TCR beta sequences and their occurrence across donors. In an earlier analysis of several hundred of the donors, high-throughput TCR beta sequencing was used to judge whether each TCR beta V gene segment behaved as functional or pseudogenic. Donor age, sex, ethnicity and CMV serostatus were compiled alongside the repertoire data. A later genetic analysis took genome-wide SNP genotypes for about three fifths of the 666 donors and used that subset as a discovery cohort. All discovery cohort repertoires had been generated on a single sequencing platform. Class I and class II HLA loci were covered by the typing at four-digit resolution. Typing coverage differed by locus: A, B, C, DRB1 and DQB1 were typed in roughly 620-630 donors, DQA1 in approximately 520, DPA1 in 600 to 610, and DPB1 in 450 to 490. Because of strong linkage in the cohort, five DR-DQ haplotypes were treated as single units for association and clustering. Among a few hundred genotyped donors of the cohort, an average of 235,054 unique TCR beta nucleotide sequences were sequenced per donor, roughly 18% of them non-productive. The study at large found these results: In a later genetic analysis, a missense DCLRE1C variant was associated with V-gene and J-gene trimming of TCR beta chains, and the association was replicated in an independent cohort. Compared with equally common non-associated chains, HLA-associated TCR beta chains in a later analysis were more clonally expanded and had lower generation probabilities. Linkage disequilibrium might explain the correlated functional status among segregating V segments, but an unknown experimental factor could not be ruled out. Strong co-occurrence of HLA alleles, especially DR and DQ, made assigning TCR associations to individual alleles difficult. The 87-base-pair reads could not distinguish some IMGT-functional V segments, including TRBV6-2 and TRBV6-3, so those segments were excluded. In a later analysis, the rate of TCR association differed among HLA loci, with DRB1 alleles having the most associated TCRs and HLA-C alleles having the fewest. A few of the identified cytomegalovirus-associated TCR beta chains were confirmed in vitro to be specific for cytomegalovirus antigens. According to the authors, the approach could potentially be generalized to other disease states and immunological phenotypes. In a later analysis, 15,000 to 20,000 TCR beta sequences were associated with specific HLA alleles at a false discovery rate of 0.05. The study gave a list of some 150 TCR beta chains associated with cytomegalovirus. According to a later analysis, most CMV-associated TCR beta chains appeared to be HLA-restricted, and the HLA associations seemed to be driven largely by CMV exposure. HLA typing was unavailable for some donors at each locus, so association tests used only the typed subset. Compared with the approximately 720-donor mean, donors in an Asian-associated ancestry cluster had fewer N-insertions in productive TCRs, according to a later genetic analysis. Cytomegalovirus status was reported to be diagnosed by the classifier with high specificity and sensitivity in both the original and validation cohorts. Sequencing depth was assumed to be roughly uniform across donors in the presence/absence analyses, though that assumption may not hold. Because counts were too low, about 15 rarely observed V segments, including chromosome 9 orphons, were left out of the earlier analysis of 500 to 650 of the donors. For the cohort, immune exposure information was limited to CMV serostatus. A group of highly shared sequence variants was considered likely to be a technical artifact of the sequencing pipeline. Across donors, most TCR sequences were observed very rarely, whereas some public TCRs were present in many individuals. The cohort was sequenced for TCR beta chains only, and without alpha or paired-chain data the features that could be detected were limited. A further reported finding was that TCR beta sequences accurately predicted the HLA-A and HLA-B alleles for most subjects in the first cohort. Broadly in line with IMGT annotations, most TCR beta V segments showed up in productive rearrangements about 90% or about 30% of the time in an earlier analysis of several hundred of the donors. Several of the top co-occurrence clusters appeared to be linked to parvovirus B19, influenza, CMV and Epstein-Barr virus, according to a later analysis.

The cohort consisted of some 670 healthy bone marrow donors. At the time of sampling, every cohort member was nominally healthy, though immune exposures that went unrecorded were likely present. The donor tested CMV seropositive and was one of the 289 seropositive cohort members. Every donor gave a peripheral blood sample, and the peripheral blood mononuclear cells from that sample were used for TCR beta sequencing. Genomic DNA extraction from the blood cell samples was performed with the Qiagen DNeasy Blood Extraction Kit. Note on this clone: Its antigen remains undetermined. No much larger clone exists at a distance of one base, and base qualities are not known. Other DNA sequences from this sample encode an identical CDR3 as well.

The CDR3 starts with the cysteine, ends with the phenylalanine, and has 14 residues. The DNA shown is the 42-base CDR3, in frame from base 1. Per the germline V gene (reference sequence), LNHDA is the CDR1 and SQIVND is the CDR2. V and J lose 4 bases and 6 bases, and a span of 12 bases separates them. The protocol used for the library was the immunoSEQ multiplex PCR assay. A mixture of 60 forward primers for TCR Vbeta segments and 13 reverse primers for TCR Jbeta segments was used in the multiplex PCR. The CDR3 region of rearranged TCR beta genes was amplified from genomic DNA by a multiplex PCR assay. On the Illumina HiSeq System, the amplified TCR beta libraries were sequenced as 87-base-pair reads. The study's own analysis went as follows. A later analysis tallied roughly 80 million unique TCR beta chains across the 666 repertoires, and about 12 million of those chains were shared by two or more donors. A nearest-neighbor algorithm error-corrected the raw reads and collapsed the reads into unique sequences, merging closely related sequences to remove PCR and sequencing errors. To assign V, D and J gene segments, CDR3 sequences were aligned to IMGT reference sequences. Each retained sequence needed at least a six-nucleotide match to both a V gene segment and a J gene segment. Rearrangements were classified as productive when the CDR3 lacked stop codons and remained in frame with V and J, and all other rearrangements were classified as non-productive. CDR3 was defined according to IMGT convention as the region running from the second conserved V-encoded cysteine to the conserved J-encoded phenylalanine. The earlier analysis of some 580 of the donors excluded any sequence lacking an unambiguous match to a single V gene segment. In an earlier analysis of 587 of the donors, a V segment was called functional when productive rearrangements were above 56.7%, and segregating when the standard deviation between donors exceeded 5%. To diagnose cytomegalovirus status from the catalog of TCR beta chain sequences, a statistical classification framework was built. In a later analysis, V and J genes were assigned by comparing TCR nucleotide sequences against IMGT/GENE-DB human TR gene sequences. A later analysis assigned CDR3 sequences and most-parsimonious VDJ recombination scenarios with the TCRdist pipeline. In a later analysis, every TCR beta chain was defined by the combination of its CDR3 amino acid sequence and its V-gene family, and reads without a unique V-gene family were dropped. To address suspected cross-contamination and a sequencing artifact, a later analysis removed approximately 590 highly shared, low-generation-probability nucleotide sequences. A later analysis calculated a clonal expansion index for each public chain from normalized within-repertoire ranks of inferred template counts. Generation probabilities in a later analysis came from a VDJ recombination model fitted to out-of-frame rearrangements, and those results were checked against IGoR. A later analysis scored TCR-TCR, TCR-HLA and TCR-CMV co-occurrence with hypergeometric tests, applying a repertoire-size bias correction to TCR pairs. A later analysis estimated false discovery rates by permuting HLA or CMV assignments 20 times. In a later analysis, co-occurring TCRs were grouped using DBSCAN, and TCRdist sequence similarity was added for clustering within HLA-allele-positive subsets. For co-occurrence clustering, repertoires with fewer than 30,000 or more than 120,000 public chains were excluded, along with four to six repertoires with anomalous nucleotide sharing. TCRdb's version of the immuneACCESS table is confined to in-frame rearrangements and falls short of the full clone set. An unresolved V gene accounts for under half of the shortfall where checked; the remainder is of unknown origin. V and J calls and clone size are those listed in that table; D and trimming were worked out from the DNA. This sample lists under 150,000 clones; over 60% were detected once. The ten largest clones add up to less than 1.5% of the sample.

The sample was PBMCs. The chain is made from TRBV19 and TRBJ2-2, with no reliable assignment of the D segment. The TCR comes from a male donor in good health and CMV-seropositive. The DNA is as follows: TGTGCCAGTAGTACCCCTTTGCGCGCCGGGGAGCTGTTTTTT. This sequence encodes CASSTPLRAGELFF.